The 11 T cell receptor beta chains in this list originate from one sample, sequenced in a study listed by TCRdb under 2016. Library preparation was by RT-PCR. The instrument given in TCRdb is Illumina MiSeq. TCRdb reworked the public reads: Q25 trimming with fastp, MiXCR clone assembly, productive beta chains retained. When rows share a CDR3 protein, they turn into one entry using the most common DNA and genes. The sample contains approximately 720,000 distinct CDR3 sequences, around 14% of them found a single time. Clones ranked in the top ten supply roughly 3.9% of the sample. Sample: memory CD4+ T cells from blood. These receptors all stem from a female donor in good health, serving as a healthy control.

V gene TRBV24-1 combines with J gene TRBJ2-1; 9 positions match TRBD1. Unmatched junction bases numbered 10, after V lost 0 bases and J lost 8 bases. Germline V gene lookup returns CDR1 KGHDR and CDR2 SFDVKD. The length of the CDR3 is 17 residues. CDR3 residues: CATSDLWGTGRADEQFF. CDR3 nucleotides: TGTGCCACCAGTGATTTGTGGGGGACAGGGCGGGCAGATGAGCAGTTCTTC.

This clonotype was observed a few times. The chain couples TRBV7-9 to TRBJ2-1, with TRBD2 matching over 7 bases. This CDR3 has 16 amino acids. Losses at the gene ends were 1 base for V and 2 bases for J; bases not matched to a gene: 5. CDR1 is SEHNR and CDR2 is FQNEAQ in the germline V gene (reference sequence). The CDR3: CASSLGRGSAYNEQFF. CDR3 DNA sequence: TGTGCCAGCAGCTTAGGGCGGGGGAGCGCCTACAATGAGCAGTTCTTC.

The J gene is TRBJ1-1, the V gene TRBV27, with TRBD1 matching over 10 bases. Trimming at V came to 4 bases and at J to 5 bases, leaving 7 bases not matched to a gene. Germline CDR1 MNHEY, CDR2 SMNVEV (reference sequence). This CDR3 region has 15 residues. CDR3 DNA sequence: TGTGCCAGCAGTTCCCTAGGGACAGGGGAAACTGAAGCTTTCTTT. Translated: CASSSLGTGETEAFF.

This clonotype was observed a handful of times. CDR3 bases: TGTGCCAGCAGCCAAGAATATGAGGGAGGGAACAATGAGCAGTTCTTC. This translates into CASSQEYEGGNNEQFF. This chain joins TRBV4-2 and TRBJ2-1, with 7 bases that match TRBD2. V trimming: 0 bases; J trimming: 5 bases; junction bases outside the gene matches: 7. The CDR3 consists of 16 residues. CDR1 LGHNA and CDR2 YNFKEQ come from the germline V gene.

This chain links TRBV20-1 with TRBJ2-1; TRBD2 matches at 10 bases. With V trimmed by 0 bases and J by 8 bases, 13 bases remained unmatched. In germline, CDR1 is DFQATT, CDR2 SNEGSKA (reference sequence). The CDR3 has 17 residues. The CDR3 here is CSARDRLGSGRFDEQFF. In DNA form, the CDR3 reads TGCAGTGCTAGAGATCGATTAGGTAGCGGGAGGTTCGATGAGCAGTTCTTC.

This clonotype came up a few times. V and J are TRBV20-1 and TRBJ2-7; 11 bases agree with TRBD2. Germline values: CDR1 DFQATT, CDR2 SNEGSKA (reference sequence). The CDR3 consists of 16 residues. The junction had 6 bases not matched to a gene; V was cut back by 0 bases and J by 2 bases. The CDR3 loop is CSARDATSGTAYEQYF. The CDR3 DNA follows: TGCAGTGCTAGAGATGCGACTAGCGGGACCGCCTACGAGCAGTACTTC.

This clonotype has a handful of counts. The V call is TRBV11-2, the J call TRBJ2-2; possibly TRBD2 for D (5 bases). The germline gives CDR1 SGHAT, CDR2 FQNNGV. V lost 5 bases to trimming and J lost 5 bases, with 15 bases between them. The CDR3 has 15 amino acids. The CDR3 region has the DNA TGTGCCAGCAGCCCCCACTGGGCGGGTACCGGGGAGCTGTTTTTT. This codes for CASSPHWAGTGELFF.

In its sample, this clonotype was seen many times. The chain is built from TRBV15 and TRBJ1-2, with D perhaps TRBD1 (6 bases). The V gene lost 5 bases and the J gene lost 8 bases, with 21 bases spanning the gap. CDR1 is LNHNV, CDR2 YYDKDF, per germline (reference sequence). CDR3 length equals 15 residues. The CDR3 loop is CATSGSNRAQGGYTF. CDR3 nucleotide sequence: TGTGCCACCAGCGGTAGTAATCGAGCCCAGGGGGGCTACACCTTC.

The chain has TRBV7-9 and TRBJ1-1, with 10 bases that match TRBD1. V lost 0 bases and J lost 5; bases outside the gene matches: 9. CDR1 SEHNR and CDR2 FQNEAQ come from the germline V gene (reference sequence). There are 17 residues in the CDR3. The CDR3 DNA reads as TGTGCCAGCAGCTTAGCACTTCGGACAGGGGGTTTGACTGAAGCTTTCTTT. Translated, it gives CASSLALRTGGLTEAFF. Using reference TRBV7-9 and TRBJ1-1 for the parts outside the CDR3, the full variable domain is DTGVSQNPRHKITKRGQNVTFRCDPISEHNRLYWYRQTLGQGPEFLTYFQNEAQLEKSRLLSDRFSAERPKGSFSTLEIQRTEQGDSAMYLCASSLALRTGGLTEAFFGQGTRLTVV.

The V gene is TRBV12-3 or TRBV12-4, the J gene TRBJ1-3; D is undetermined. This CDR3 has 16 amino acids. V gave up 7 bases and J gave up 0 bases, with 16 bases separating them. The CDR3 is CASTLGLLHSGNTIYF. The CDR3 nucleotides read TGTGCCAGCACTCTGGGCCTGCTCCACTCTGGAAACACCATATATTTT.

This chain's CDR3 is CASTNRGGTDTQYF. DNA of the CDR3: TGTGCCAGCACCAACAGGGGTGGGACAGATACGCAGTATTTT. This sequence joins TRBV5-4 and TRBJ2-3; TRBD1 matches at 7 bases. The V segment lost 6 bases and the J segment 3 bases; nucleotides outside the gene matches: 7. Germline loops: CDR1 SGHNT, CDR2 YYREEE (reference sequence). The CDR3 covers 14 residues.